The entry below describes one T cell receptor (beta chain). The CDR3 length is 14 residues. The J segment lost 10 bases and the V segment lost 6 bases, leaving 14 bases of the junction unmatched. CDR1 and CDR2 from the germline V gene are LNHDA and SQIVND (reference sequence). The sample belongs to a study of cytomegalovirus exposure and HLA in healthy donors. The PCR contained 60 Vbeta and 13 Jbeta primers. TCRdb's copy holds only in-frame clones and misses some; the assay was immunoSEQ multiplex PCR. The table includes around 150,000 clones, 75% to 80% detected once. The chain carries TRBV19 and TRBJ1-1; 7 nucleotides agree with TRBD1. The source is a male donor in good health and CMV-seronegative. Sample: PBMCs. CDR3 DNA: TGTGCCAGTAGGGCGGAACAGGGGCCAGGGGGAGCTTTCTTT. It codes for CASRAEQGPGGAFF.